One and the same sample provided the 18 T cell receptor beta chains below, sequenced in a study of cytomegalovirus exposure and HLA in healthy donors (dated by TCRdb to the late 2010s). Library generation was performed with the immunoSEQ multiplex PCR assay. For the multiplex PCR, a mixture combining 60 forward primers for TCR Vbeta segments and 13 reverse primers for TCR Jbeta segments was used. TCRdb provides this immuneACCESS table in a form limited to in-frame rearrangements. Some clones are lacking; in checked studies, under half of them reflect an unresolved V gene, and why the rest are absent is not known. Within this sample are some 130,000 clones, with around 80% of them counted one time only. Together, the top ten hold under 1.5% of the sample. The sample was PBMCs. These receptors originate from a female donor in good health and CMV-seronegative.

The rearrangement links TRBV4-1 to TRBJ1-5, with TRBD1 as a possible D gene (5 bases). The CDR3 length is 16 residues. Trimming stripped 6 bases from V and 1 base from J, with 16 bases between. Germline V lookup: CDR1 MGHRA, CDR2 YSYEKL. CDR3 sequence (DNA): TGCGCCAGCAGTCCTCTGGGGCTGAGGAGCAATCAGCCCCAGCATTTT. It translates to CASSPLGLRSNQPQHF.

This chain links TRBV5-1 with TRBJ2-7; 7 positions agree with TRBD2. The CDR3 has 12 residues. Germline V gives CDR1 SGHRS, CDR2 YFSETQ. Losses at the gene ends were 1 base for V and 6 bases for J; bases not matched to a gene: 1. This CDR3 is CASSLTGGEQYF. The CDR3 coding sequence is TGCGCCAGCAGCTTGACGGGGGGCGAGCAGTACTTC.

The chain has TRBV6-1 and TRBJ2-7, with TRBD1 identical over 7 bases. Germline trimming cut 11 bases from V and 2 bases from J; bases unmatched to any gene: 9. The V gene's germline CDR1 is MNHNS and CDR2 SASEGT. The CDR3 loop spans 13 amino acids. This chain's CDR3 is CACKTGTAYEQYF. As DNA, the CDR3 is TGTGCCTGCAAGACAGGGACAGCCTACGAGCAGTACTTC.

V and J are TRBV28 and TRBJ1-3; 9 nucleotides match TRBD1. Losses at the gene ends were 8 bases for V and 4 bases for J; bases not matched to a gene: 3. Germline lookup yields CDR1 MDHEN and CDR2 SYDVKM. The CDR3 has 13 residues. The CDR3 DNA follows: TGTGCCAGCGGGACAGGGACGGGAAACACCATATATTTT. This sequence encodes CASGTGTGNTIYF. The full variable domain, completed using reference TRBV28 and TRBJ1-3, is DVKVTQSSRYLVKRTGEKVFLECVQDMDHENMFWYRQDPGLGLRLIYFSYDVKMKEKGDIPEGYSVSREKKERFSLILESASTNQTSMYLCASGTGTGNTIYFGEGSWLTVV.

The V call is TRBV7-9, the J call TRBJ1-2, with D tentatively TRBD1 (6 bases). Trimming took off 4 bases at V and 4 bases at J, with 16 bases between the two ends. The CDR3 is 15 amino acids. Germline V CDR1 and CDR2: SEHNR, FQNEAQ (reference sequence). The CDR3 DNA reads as TGTGCCAGCAGCTCCTCAGGGGCGGGCGGCTATGGCTACACCTTC. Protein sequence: CASSSSGAGGYGYTF.

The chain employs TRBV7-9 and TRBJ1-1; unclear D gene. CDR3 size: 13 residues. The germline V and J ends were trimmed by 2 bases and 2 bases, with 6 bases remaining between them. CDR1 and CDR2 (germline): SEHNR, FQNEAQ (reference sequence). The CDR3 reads CASSLLSNTEAFF. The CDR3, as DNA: TGTGCCAGCAGCTTACTCAGTAACACTGAAGCTTTCTTT.

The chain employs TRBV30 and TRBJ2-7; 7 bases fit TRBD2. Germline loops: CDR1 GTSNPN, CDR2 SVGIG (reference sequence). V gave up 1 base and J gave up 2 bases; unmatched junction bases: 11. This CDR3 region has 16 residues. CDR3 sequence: CAWSGGGPRGAYEQYF. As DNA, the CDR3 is TGTGCCTGGAGTGGGGGGGGACCGCGGGGAGCCTACGAGCAGTACTTC.

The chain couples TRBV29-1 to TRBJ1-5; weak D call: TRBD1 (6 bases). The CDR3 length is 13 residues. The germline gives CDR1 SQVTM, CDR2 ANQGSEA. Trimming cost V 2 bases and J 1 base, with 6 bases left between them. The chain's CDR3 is CSVEQGSNQPQHF. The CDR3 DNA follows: TGCAGCGTTGAACAGGGGAGCAATCAGCCCCAGCATTTT.

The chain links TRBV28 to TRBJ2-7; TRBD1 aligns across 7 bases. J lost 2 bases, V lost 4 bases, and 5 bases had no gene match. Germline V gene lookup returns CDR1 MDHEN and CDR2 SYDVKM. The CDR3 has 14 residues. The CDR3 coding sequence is TGTGCCAGCAGTTCCCCGGGACAGCCCTACGAGCAGTACTTC. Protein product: CASSSPGQPYEQYF.

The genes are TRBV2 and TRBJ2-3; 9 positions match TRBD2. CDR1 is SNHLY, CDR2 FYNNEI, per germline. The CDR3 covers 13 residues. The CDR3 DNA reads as TGTGCGGAGGCTAGCGGGACGGGAGATACGCAGTATTTT. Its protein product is CAEASGTGDTQYF.

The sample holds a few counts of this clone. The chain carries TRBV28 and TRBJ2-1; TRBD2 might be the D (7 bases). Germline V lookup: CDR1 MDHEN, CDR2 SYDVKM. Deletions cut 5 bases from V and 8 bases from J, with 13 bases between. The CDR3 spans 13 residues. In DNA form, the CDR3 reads TGTGCCAGCAGTCAGGGGAGGGCCCATGAGCAGTTCTTC. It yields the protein CASSQGRAHEQFF. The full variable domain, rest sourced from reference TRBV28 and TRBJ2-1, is DVKVTQSSRYLVKRTGEKVFLECVQDMDHENMFWYRQDPGLGLRLIYFSYDVKMKEKGDIPEGYSVSREKKERFSLILESASTNQTSMYLCASSQGRAHEQFFGPGTRLTVL.

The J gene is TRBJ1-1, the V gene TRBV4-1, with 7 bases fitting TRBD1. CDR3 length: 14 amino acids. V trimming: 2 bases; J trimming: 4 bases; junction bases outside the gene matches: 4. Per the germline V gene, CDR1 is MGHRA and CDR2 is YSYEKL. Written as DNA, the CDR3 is TGCGCCAGCAGCCAATTACAGGGGTTCACTGAAGCTTTCTTT. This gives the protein CASSQLQGFTEAFF.

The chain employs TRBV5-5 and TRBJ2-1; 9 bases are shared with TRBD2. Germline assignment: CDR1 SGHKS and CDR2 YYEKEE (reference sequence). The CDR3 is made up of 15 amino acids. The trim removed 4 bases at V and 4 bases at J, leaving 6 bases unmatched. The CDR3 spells CASSRAGGYYNEQFF. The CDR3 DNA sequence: TGTGCCAGCAGCCGAGCGGGAGGATATTACAATGAGCAGTTCTTC.

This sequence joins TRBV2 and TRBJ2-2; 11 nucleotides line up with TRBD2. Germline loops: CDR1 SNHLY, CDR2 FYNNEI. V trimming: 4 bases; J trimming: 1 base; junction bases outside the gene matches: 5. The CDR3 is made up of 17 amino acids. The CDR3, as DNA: TGTGCCAGCAGTGGAACGGGACTAGCGGAGAACACCGGGGAGCTGTTTTTT. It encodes CASSGTGLAENTGELFF.

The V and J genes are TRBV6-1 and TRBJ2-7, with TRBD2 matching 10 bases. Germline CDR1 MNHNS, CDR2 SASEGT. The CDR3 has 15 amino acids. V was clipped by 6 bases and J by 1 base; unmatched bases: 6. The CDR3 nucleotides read TGTGCCAGCAGCCGGCCTAGCGGGAGTTCCTACGAGCAGTACTTC. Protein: CASSRPSGSSYEQYF.

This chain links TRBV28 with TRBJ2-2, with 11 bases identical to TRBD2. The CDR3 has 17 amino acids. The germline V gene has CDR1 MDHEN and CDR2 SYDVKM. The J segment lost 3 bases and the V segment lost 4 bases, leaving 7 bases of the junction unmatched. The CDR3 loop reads CASSSHGTSGYTGELFF. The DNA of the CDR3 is TGTGCCAGCAGTTCCCACGGGACTAGCGGCTACACCGGGGAGCTGTTTTTT.

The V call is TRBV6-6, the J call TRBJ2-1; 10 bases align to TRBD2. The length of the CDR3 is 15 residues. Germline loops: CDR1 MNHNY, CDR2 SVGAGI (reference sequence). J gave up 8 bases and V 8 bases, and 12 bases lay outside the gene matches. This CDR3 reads CASQSRLAGDHEQFF. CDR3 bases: TGTGCCAGCCAGTCCCGGCTAGCGGGAGATCATGAGCAGTTCTTC.

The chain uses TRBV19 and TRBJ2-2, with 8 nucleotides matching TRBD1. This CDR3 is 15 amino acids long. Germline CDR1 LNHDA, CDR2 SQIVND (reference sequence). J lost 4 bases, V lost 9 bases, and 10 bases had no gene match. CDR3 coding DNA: TGTGCCAGCAAGCCCCCAGGGGGCATCACCGGGGAGCTGTTTTTT. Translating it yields CASKPPGGITGELFF. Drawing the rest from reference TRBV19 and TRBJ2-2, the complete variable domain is DGGITQSPKYLFRKEGQNVTLSCEQNLNHDAMYWYRQDPGQGLRLIYYSQIVNDFQKGDIAEGYSVSREKKESFPLTVTSAQKNPTAFYLCASKPPGGITGELFFGEGSRLTVL.